Listed below are T cell receptor beta chains from one sample, sequenced in a study of identical twins. One entry per CDR3 protein results from TCRdb running MiXCR on the 5' RACE reads. The sample lists under 350,000 distinct CDR3 sequences, nearly 9.5% seen once, with roughly 7% in the top ten. This sample also appeared in a second study, on yellow fever vaccine responses in identical twins.

Sequenced material: CD8+ T cells sorted from blood. The receptors derive from a woman between 18 and 30 years old in good health. Each CDR3 is given with its conserved first and last residue. A D gene is named only where the DNA matches it firmly. Some rows mark clone size as missing; the rest say once, few, many or name a class of expanded clone.

d_call	v_call	j_call	clone_size	cdr3_nt	cdr3_aa
-	TRBV16	TRBJ1-5	few	TGTGCCAGCAGCACAGGGAATCAGCCCCAGCATTTT	CASSTGNQPQHF
-	TRBV7-6	TRBJ2-3	-	TGTGCCAGCAGCTTATTTGTCCAAGGGAATACAGATACGCAGTATTTT	CASSLFVQGNTDTQYF
-	TRBV5-1	TRBJ2-7	many	TGCGCCAGCAGCTTGGCACAGGGTACCGAGCAGTACTTC	CASSLAQGTEQYF
-	TRBV29-1	TRBJ1-1	few	TGCAGCGCGACGAACTTGGGCGAAGCTTTCTTT	CSATNLGEAFF
TRBD1	TRBV13	TRBJ2-3	once	TGTGCCAGCAGCTTAGCGGGGCTGCAGGGGGCATGGGATTCGCAGTATTTT	CASSLAGLQGAWDSQYF
-	TRBV7-2	TRBJ2-2	few	TGTGCCAGCAGCTTTGACCACATCCCCGGGGAGCTGTTTTTT	CASSFDHIPGELFF
TRBD2	TRBV7-7	TRBJ2-2	many	TGTGCTAGCAGCGCTCTGGGCGGGAGCGTCACCGGGGAGCTGTTTTTT	CASSALGGSVTGELFF
TRBD2	TRBV28	TRBJ2-1	few	TGTGCCAGCAGTTTACCGACTAGCGGGAGGGAAGTCCTCTACAATGAGCAGTTCTTC	CASSLPTSGREVLYNEQFF
-	TRBV20-1	TRBJ2-1	few	TGCAGTGCTAGAGGGACACGGGTCCGGAGCTCCAATGAGCAGTTCTTC	CSARGTRVRSSNEQFF
-	TRBV7-9	TRBJ2-7	few	TGTGCCAGCAGCCCAAAAGAGGCCTACGAGCAGTACTTC	CASSPKEAYEQYF
TRBD1	TRBV2	TRBJ2-7	many	TGTGCCAGCATCCGGCCGGGACAGGGGATTTCCGAGCAGTACTTC	CASIRPGQGISEQYF
-	TRBV12-3/TRBV12-4	TRBJ2-2	-	TGTGCCAGCAGTCCCTCAACTAGGAACACCGGGGAGCTGTTTTTT	CASSPSTRNTGELFF
TRBD2	TRBV5-1	TRBJ2-5	few	TGCGCCAGCAGCGAGGGACTAGTGGGCCAAGAGACCCAGTACTTC	CASSEGLVGQETQYF
-	TRBV6-4	TRBJ2-1	many	TGTGCCAGCAGTATGGACAGTTCCTACAATGAGCAGTTCTTC	CASSMDSSYNEQFF
TRBD2	TRBV7-2	TRBJ2-2	many	TGTGCCAGCAGCCCAATAGCGGGCACCGGGGAGCTGTTTTTT	CASSPIAGTGELFF
-	TRBV11-2	TRBJ2-7	few	TGTGCCAGCAGCTTAGATCTCCTAAACGAGCAGTACTTC	CASSLDLLNEQYF
-	TRBV19	TRBJ2-1	-	TGTGCCAGTTTCGGAGGGGGGTCCTACAATGAGCAGTTCTTC	CASFGGGSYNEQFF
-	TRBV4-3	TRBJ2-7	many	TGCGCCAGCAGCCTATCGGACCTTGGAGGAGAGCAGTACTTC	CASSLSDLGGEQYF
TRBD1	TRBV3-1	TRBJ2-7	-	TGTGCCAGCAGCCGGACGGTTCTAGGACAGGATGATTACGAGCAGTACTTC	CASSRTVLGQDDYEQYF
-	TRBV6-2/TRBV6-3	TRBJ1-2	-	TGTGCCAGCAGTTTTGTACAGGGCTCTGGCTACACCTTC	CASSFVQGSGYTF
-	TRBV5-1	TRBJ1-1	many	TGCGCCAGCAGACAGACTACTACGAACAGGGTAGGGATCACTGAAGCTTTCTTT	CASRQTTTNRVGITEAFF
TRBD1	TRBV9	TRBJ1-1	few	TGTGCCAGCAGCGTAGGGGTAGGGGGCTTGAACACTGAAGCTTTCTTT	CASSVGVGGLNTEAFF
TRBD1	TRBV7-7	TRBJ2-3	few	TGTGCTAGCAGCTCAGGACAGGGGGGCACAGATACGCAGTATTTT	CASSSGQGGTDTQYF
TRBD2	TRBV29-1	TRBJ2-3	-	TGCAGCGACGGACTAGCGGGAACCCTAGCTGGCACAGATACGCAGTATTTT	CSDGLAGTLAGTDTQYF
-	TRBV5-1	TRBJ1-1	few	TGCGCCAGCAGCTTAAGACTCTCAAACACTGAAGCTTTCTTT	CASSLRLSNTEAFF
TRBD1	TRBV7-9	TRBJ2-2	many	TGTGCCAGCAGCTTCGGGACAGGGGAAACCGGGGAGCTGTTTTTT	CASSFGTGETGELFF
-	TRBV3-1	TRBJ2-5	many	TGTGCCAGCAGCCAAACGGGAGAGACCCAGTACTTC	CASSQTGETQYF
-	TRBV30	TRBJ2-3	-	TGTGCCTGGAGTGTAGTCACAGGCACAGATACGCAGTATTTT	CAWSVVTGTDTQYF
-	TRBV7-8	TRBJ2-1	-	TGTGCCAGCAGCTTCAACAGGGCTGATGAGCAGTTCTTC	CASSFNRADEQFF
TRBD1	TRBV20-1	TRBJ2-7	few	TGCAGTGCTAGGAGCAGGGGGCTATACGAGCAGTACTTC	CSARSRGLYEQYF
TRBD1	TRBV29-1	TRBJ2-7	few	TGCAGCGTCGTCGGGACAGGAGCCCCCTACGAGCAGTACTTC	CSVVGTGAPYEQYF
-	TRBV6-5	TRBJ2-1	-	TGTGCCAGCAGTTACTCGGTTGTCGGTGAGCAGTTCTTC	CASSYSVVGEQFF
-	TRBV7-6	TRBJ2-3	few	TGTGCCAGCAGCTTTCTTCTAGATACGCAGTATTTT	CASSFLLDTQYF
-	TRBV2	TRBJ2-2	-	TGTGCCAGAGGACTATCGAACACCGGGGAGCTGTTTTTT	CARGLSNTGELFF
TRBD2	TRBV4-1	TRBJ2-7	many	TGCGCCAGCAGCCATTCAGGACTAGCGGGAGTTTACGAGCAGTACTTC	CASSHSGLAGVYEQYF
TRBD1	TRBV28	TRBJ2-7	-	TGTGCCAGCAGTTCTTCTCTTGGGACAGGGAGAGACGAGCAGTACTTC	CASSSSLGTGRDEQYF
-	TRBV12-2	TRBJ2-7	-	TGTGCAAGTCGCTTCCGGCTGGACAGATCGGTCGAGCAGTACTTC	CASRFRLDRSVEQYF
TRBD2	TRBV12-3/TRBV12-4	TRBJ2-1	-	TGTGCCAGCAGCTACGGACTAGCGGCCTACGAGCAGTTCTTC	CASSYGLAAYEQFF
TRBD1	TRBV12-3/TRBV12-4	TRBJ2-3	few	TGTGCCAGCAGTCCCCCGTTGGATCGGACAGGAGTCACAGATACGCAGTATTTT	CASSPPLDRTGVTDTQYF
TRBD2	TRBV2	TRBJ2-3	few	TGTGCCAGCAGTGAAGCACTAGATTGGACTAGCGGGGCATTCACAGATACGCAGTATTTT	CASSEALDWTSGAFTDTQYF
-	TRBV10-3	TRBJ2-3	many	TGTGCCGCGAGCATGCCCGCAGATACGCAGTATTTT	CAASMPADTQYF
-	TRBV30	TRBJ2-3	-	TGTGCCTGGAGTCAGGGCCAGGGTGAAGCGGATACGCAGTATTTT	CAWSQGQGEADTQYF
-	TRBV29-1	TRBJ2-3	few	TGCAGCGTTGTTGGTACTAGCACAGATACGCAGTATTTT	CSVVGTSTDTQYF
-	TRBV7-9	TRBJ2-3	few	TGTGCCAGCAGCGGTAGTGTCGGGAAAATCGATACGCAGTATTTT	CASSGSVGKIDTQYF
TRBD1	TRBV12-3/TRBV12-4	TRBJ2-5	few	TGTGCCAGCAGTTTGATCGGGACAGGGGCTGAGACCCAGTACTTC	CASSLIGTGAETQYF
TRBD2	TRBV6-7	TRBJ2-3	-	TGTGCCAGCAGATCGGGTAGCGGGTACACAGATACGCAGTATTTT	CASRSGSGYTDTQYF
TRBD2	TRBV7-9	TRBJ2-7	many	TGTGCCAGCAGCCCCCCACTAGCGGGAGGAACCCACGAGCAGTACTTC	CASSPPLAGGTHEQYF
-	TRBV10-3	TRBJ2-3	few	TGTGCCATCAGTGATGACGTTGGGGACGTACCCACAGATACGCAGTATTTT	CAISDDVGDVPTDTQYF
TRBD2	TRBV4-3	TRBJ2-7	-	TGCGCCAGCAGCCAAAACCTCGGACTAGCGGATGGGGAGCAGTACTTC	CASSQNLGLADGEQYF
TRBD2	TRBV9	TRBJ2-7	few	TGTGCCAGCAGCATAGGGACTAGCAGGGACGAGCAGTACTTC	CASSIGTSRDEQYF
-	TRBV12-3/TRBV12-4	TRBJ2-1	many	TGTGCCAGCAGCCCTATGGGGGTGCAGTTCTTC	CASSPMGVQFF
TRBD2	TRBV13	TRBJ2-2	few	TGTGCCAGCAGCACCGGGACTAGCGGGGTTACCGGGGAGCTGTTTTTT	CASSTGTSGVTGELFF
-	TRBV7-9	TRBJ1-5	few	TGTGCCAGCAGCTTAGACGGGACACAACAGCCCCAGCATTTT	CASSLDGTQQPQHF
-	TRBV7-9	TRBJ1-1	few	TGTGCCAGCAGCTTAGGGCGGAATTTGAACACTGAAGCTTTCTTT	CASSLGRNLNTEAFF
TRBD2	TRBV27	TRBJ2-1	few	TGTGCCAGTACCGGGACTAGGGGGACGAGGGAGCAGTTCTTC	CASTGTRGTREQFF